These T cell receptor beta chains were read from a single sample in a study of PD-1 blockade in classical Hodgkin lymphoma. Repertoires were generated with immunoSEQ multiplex PCR, while TCRdb's copy carries only in-frame clones and drops some. The sample yields approximately 15,000 clones, under 90% seen once. The starting material was CD8+ T cells from blood, obtained before the fourth cycle of nivolumab. Every receptor here comes from a human donor with classical Hodgkin lymphoma. CDR3s include the opening cysteine and the closing phenylalanine or tryptophan. Fields, in order: J gene, D gene, clone size, V gene, CDR3 length, CDR3 protein, CDR3 DNA. D genes are given only for firm matches. Not every row has a clone size; where given, it reads once, few, many or a size class.

>TRBJ2-6|.|.|TRBV7-6|18
CASSLNPWLSSGANVLTF
TGTGCCAGCAGCTTAAATCCCTGGCTTAGCTCTGGGGCCAACGTCCTGACTTTC
>TRBJ2-1|.|.|TRBV7-8|15
CASSITPVSCNEQFF
TGTGCCAGCAGCATCACGCCCGTCTCCTGCAATGAGCAGTTCTTC
>TRBJ1-5|.|.|TRBV6-5|13
CASGTALNQPQHF
TGTGCCAGTGGGACCGCACTAAATCAGCCCCAGCATTTT
>TRBJ1-1|.|.|TRBV7-9|12
CASSKGTTRAFF
TGTGCCAGCAGCAAAGGGACAACACGGGCTTTCTTT
>TRBJ2-7|.|.|TRBV28|14
CASSLSGVTEEQYF
TGTGCCAGCAGTTTATCGGGGGTTACGGAAGAGCAGTACTTC
>TRBJ2-7|.|.|TRBV28|15
CASNPAHRNNYEQYF
TGTGCCAGCAACCCAGCACACCGGAACAACTACGAGCAGTACTTC
>TRBJ2-3|.|.|TRBV5-6|18
CASSLAKWTDRFTDTQYF
TGTGCCAGCAGCTTGGCCAAGTGGACAGACCGTTTCACAGATACGCAGTATTTT
>TRBJ1-5|TRBD1|once|TRBV27|17
CASSLLGTGVSNQPQHF
TGTGCCAGCAGTTTATTAGGGACAGGGGTTAGCAATCAGCCCCAGCATTTT
>TRBJ2-7|.|.|TRBV28|14
CASSSRDLSYEQYF
TGTGCCAGCAGTTCCAGGGACCTCTCCTACGAGCAGTACTTC
>TRBJ2-1|.|once|TRBV28|12
CASSFGRNEQFF
TGTGCCAGCAGTTTTGGGCGCAATGAGCAGTTCTTC
>TRBJ1-1|TRBD1|.|TRBV5-5|13
CASSWDSVAEAFF
TGTGCCAGCAGCTGGGACAGTGTCGCTGAAGCTTTCTTT
>TRBJ1-5|.|.|TRBV28|14
CASSLIGTYQPQHF
TGTGCCAGCAGTTTAATTGGCACCTATCAGCCCCAGCATTTT
>TRBJ2-7|TRBD1|.|TRBV27|13
CASRQGRYYEQYF
TGTGCCAGTCGACAGGGGCGTTACTACGAGCAGTACTTC
>TRBJ2-3|TRBD1|.|TRBV4-1|19
CASSPEALGQGPGTDTQYF
TGCGCCAGCAGCCCCGAAGCATTGGGACAGGGTCCGGGCACAGATACGCAGTATTTT
>TRBJ2-7|TRBD2|once|TRBV19|16
CASSIESGGLAREQYF
TGTGCCAGTAGTATAGAGTCGGGAGGACTAGCGAGGGAGCAGTACTTC
>TRBJ2-1|TRBD2|.|TRBV27|14
CASSPGTSTYEQFF
TGTGCCAGCAGTCCCGGGACTAGTACATATGAGCAGTTCTTC
>TRBJ1-4|TRBD1|.|TRBV28|13
CAITRTGDEKLFF
TGTGCCATCACCAGGACAGGGGATGAAAAACTGTTTTTT
>TRBJ2-3|TRBD2|few|TRBV28|15
CASSPLAGSTDTQYF
TGTGCCAGCAGCCCACTAGCGGGAAGCACAGATACGCAGTATTTT
>TRBJ1-4|.|.|TRBV7-8|14
CASTTDSANEKLFF
TGTGCCAGCACCACAGACAGCGCTAATGAAAAACTGTTTTTT
>TRBJ2-7|TRBD2|.|TRBV4-1|16
CASSQVSPLAGYEQYF
TGCGCCAGCAGCCAAGTGTCCCCTCTAGCGGGCTACGAGCAGTACTTC
>TRBJ2-2|.|.|TRBV27|14
CASSLGQGTGELFF
TGTGCCAGCAGTTTAGGGCAGGGCACCGGGGAGCTGTTTTTT
>TRBJ2-7|.|.|TRBV11-2|12
CASSLDSDEQYF
TGTGCCAGCAGCTTAGATTCGGACGAGCAGTACTTC
>TRBJ2-1|TRBD2|.|TRBV27|16
CASSLWGGSWDNEQFF
TGTGCCAGCAGTTTATGGGGCGGGAGTTGGGACAATGAGCAGTTCTTC
>TRBJ2-5|.|few|TRBV7-9|14
CASSFAGLQETQYF
TGTGCCAGCAGCTTCGCGGGACTTCAAGAGACCCAGTACTTC
>TRBJ2-3|.|.|TRBV19|14
CASSMAGTTDTQYF
TGTGCCAGTAGTATGGCAGGAACCACAGATACGCAGTATTTT
>TRBJ2-5|.|.|TRBV5-1|15
CASSLSPGRGETQYF
TGCGCCAGCAGCTTGTCCCCAGGGAGAGGAGAGACCCAGTACTTC
>TRBJ2-1|TRBD2|.|TRBV15|16
CATSREGGLGVNEQFF
TGTGCCACCAGCAGAGAAGGGGGACTAGGGGTCAATGAGCAGTTCTTC
>TRBJ2-1|.|.|TRBV18|15
CASSLVPSSYNEQFF
TGTGCCAGCTCACTAGTACCCAGCTCCTACAATGAGCAGTTCTTC
>TRBJ2-7|.|.|TRBV13|15
CASSLGTGSSYEQYF
TGTGCCAGCAGCTTAGGGACCGGGAGCTCCTACGAGCAGTACTTC
>TRBJ2-7|TRBD2|.|TRBV5-6|17
CAQQVPAGGVRDYEQYF
TGTGCTCAACAGGTCCCAGCGGGGGGGGTGAGAGACTACGAGCAGTACTTC
>TRBJ1-4|.|.|TRBV30|15
CAWTGRLATNEKLFF
TGTGCCTGGACGGGACGGCTGGCAACTAATGAAAAACTGTTTTTT
>TRBJ2-3|TRBD2|.|TRBV30|15
CAWSAGLAVTDTQYF
TGTGCCTGGAGTGCGGGTCTAGCGGTCACAGATACGCAGTATTTT
>TRBJ2-2|TRBD1|.|TRBV6-1|15
CASSTHRGSTGELFF
TGTGCCAGCAGTACCCACAGGGGGAGCACCGGGGAGCTGTTTTTT
>TRBJ2-1|TRBD2|.|TRBV10-2|17
CASSAGPSGGAYNEQFF
TGCGCCAGCAGTGCAGGACCTAGCGGGGGGGCTTACAATGAGCAGTTCTTC